This T cell receptor (beta chain) originates from a study of T cells after posttransplantation cyclophosphamide (dated by TCRdb to 2016 to 2017). For the study in its entirety: T cell repertoire reconstitution was tracked by TRB sequencing after myeloablative bone marrow transplantation in which posttransplantation cyclophosphamide was used as GVHD prophylaxis. Up to roughly 3 additional blood samples from 2 to 5.2 years after transplant were also TRB-sequenced in 3 patients, as was pretransplant blood from 4 patients. Public TRB sequences were compared against a database of over 3,000 sequences linked to responses to pathogens, tumor antigens, self-antigens and alloantigens. Antigen receptor sequencing covered samples from 35 PTCy-treated patients and approximately 15 of their related bone marrow donors. TRA and TRB clonality were tightly correlated in roughly ten samples, so subsequent TCR analyses focused on TRB only. Blood from every one of the 34 PTCy patients who had 1-year posttransplant specimens underwent TRB sequencing. What the authors observed across the whole study: The TRB repertoires of T cells infiltrating skin or the GI tract showed only limited overlap with the TRB repertoires found in blood. Donor-recipient similarity was low at 1-2 months but increased during the first year, and donor CD8+ memory clones often dominated later blood repertoires. Across roughly 40 patients, recipient CMV seropositivity and CMV reactivation were highly associated with TRB clonality; PTCy diversity was similar to CNI/methotrexate controls.

TRB sequencing was run on genomic DNA with either the immunoSEQ assay at survey resolution or the hsTCRB kit. On the authors' methods: The immunoSEQ software handled initial read processing, and the LymphoSeq R package was used for repertoire analyses. Clonality was computed as 1 minus normalized Shannon entropy; Gini coefficient was also calculated for each TRB dataset. To infer phenotypes in unsorted samples, TRB sequences from sorted subsets of the recipient or donor were mapped onto the unsorted samples of the same recipient. Held by TCRdb, this immuneACCESS table contains in-frame sequences only and omits some clones. Under half of the omission traces to an unresolved V gene where checked; the cause of the rest is unknown. V and J calls plus clone size are reproduced from that table; the DNA served to infer D and trimming. The sample has 45,000 to 60,000 clones on record, 92% of them singletons. 3% to 3.5% of the sample belongs to the ten largest clones.

Related bone marrow donors provided peripheral blood samples on the day of marrow donation. Mononuclear cells from peripheral blood and bone marrow were separated by Ficoll-Hypaque density centrifugation and then cryopreserved. As regards this clone: The antigen this receptor binds is unknown. Base-call qualities are not available, and no considerably larger clone is one nucleotide away.

This receptor was taken from a woman in her forties or fifties in good health and a related stem cell transplant donor. The sample taken for sequencing was PBMCs.

For the CDR3, the sequence is CASSLETRDEQFF. The DNA reads as follows: TGCGCCAGCAGCTTGGAGACGAGGGATGAGCAGTTCTTC. This chain joins TRBV5-1 to TRBJ2-1; TRBD2 is a possible D gene, resting on 5 matching bases. There are 13 amino acids in the CDR3, from cysteine to phenylalanine inclusive. Only the CDR3 part of the read is kept: 39 bases, read in frame from the first base. Trimming takes 0 bases from V and 8 bases from J, and the germline ends sit 9 bases apart. In the germline V gene, CDR1 corresponds to SGHRS and CDR2 to YFSETQ.